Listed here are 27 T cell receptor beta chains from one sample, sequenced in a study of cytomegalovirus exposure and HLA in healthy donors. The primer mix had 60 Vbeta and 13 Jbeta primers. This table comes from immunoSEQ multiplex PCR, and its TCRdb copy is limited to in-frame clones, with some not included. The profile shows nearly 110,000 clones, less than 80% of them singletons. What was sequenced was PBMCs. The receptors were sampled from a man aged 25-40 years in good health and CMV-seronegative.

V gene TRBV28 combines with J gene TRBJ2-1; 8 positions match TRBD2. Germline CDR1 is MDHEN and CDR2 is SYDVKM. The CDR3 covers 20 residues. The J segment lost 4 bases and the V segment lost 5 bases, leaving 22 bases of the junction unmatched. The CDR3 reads CASSPLRGGTTKEGYNEQFF. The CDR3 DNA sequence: TGTGCCAGCAGTCCACTTCGCGGGGGGACCACTAAGGAAGGTTACAATGAGCAGTTCTTC. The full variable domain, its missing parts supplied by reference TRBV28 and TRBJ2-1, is DVKVTQSSRYLVKRTGEKVFLECVQDMDHENMFWYRQDPGLGLRLIYFSYDVKMKEKGDIPEGYSVSREKKERFSLILESASTNQTSMYLCASSPLRGGTTKEGYNEQFFGPGTRLTVL.

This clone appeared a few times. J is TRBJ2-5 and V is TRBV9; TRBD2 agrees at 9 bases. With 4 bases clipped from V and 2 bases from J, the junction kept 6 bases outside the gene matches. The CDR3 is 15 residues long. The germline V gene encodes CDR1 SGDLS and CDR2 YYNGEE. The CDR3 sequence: CASSRASGAQETQYF. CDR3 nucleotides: TGTGCCAGCAGCCGGGCTAGCGGGGCTCAAGAGACCCAGTACTTC. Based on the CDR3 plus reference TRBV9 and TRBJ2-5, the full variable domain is DSGVTQTPKHLITATGQRVTLRCSPRSGDLSVYWYQQSLDQGLQFLIQYYNGEERAKGNILERFSAQQFPDLHSELNLSSLELGDSALYFCASSRASGAQETQYFGPGTRLLVL.

CDR3 DNA sequence: TGTGCCAGCAGTTCACTGACTGGGGCCAACGTCCTGACTTTC. The encoded protein is CASSSLTGANVLTF. The chain is built from TRBV27 and TRBJ2-6; no reliable D call. The CDR3 is 14 amino acids. Germline V gene lookup returns CDR1 MNHEY and CDR2 SMNVEV (reference sequence). Deletions cut 4 bases from V and 2 bases from J, with 6 bases between.

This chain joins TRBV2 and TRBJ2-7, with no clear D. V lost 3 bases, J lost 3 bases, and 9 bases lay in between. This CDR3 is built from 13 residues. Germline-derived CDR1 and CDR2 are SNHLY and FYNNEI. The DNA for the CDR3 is TGTGCCAGCAGTGATCGGCGGAGCTACGAGCAGTACTTC. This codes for CASSDRRSYEQYF. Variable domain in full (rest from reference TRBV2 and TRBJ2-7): EPEVTQTPSHQVTQMGQEVILRCVPISNHLYFYWYRQILGQKVEFLVSFYNNEISEKSEIFDDQFSVERPDGSNFTLKIRSTKLEDSAMYFCASSDRRSYEQYFGPGTRLTVT.

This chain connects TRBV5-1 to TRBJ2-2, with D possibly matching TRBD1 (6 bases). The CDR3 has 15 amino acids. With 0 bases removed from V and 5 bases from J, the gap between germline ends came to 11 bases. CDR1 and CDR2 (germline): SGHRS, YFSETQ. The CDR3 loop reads CASSLDLQGTGELFF. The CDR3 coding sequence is TGCGCCAGCAGCTTGGACCTACAGGGAACCGGGGAGCTGTTTTTT.

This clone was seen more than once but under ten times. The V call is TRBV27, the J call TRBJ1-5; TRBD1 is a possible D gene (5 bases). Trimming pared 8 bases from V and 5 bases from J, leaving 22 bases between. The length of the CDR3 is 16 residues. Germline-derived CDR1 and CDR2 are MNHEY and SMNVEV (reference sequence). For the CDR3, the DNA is TGTGCCAGCCCTACCCCCCAGGGTAATATTGATCAGCCCCAGCATTTT. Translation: CASPTPQGNIDQPQHF.

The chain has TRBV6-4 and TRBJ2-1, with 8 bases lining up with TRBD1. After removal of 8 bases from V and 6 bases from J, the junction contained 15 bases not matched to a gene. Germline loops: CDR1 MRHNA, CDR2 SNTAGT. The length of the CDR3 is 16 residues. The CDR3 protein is CASFIRGRKVGNEQFF. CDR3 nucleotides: TGTGCCAGCTTTATCAGGGGGCGCAAGGTGGGCAATGAGCAGTTCTTC.

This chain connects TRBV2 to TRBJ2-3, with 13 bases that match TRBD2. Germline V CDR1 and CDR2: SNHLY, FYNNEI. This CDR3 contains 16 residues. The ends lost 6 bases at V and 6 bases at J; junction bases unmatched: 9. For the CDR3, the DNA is TGTGCCAGCAGCCGGACTAGCGGGGGCAAAGGGGATACGCAGTATTTT. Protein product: CASSRTSGGKGDTQYF. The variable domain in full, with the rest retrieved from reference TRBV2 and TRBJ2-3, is EPEVTQTPSHQVTQMGQEVILRCVPISNHLYFYWYRQILGQKVEFLVSFYNNEISEKSEIFDDQFSVERPDGSNFTLKIRSTKLEDSAMYFCASSRTSGGKGDTQYFGPGTRLTVL.

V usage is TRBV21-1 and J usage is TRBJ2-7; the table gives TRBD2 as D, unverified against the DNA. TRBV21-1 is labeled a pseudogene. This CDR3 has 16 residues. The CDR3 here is CASSKRRTPLDYEQYF. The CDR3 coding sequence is TGTGCCAGCAGCAAGAGGAGGACTCCCTTGGACTACGAGCAGTACTTC.

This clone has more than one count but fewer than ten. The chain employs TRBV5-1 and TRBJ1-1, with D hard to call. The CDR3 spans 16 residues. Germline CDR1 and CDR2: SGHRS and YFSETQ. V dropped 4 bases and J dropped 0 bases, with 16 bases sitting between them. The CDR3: CASSDPGGVMNTEAFF. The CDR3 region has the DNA TGCGCCAGCAGCGACCCGGGCGGGGTAATGAACACTGAAGCTTTCTTT.

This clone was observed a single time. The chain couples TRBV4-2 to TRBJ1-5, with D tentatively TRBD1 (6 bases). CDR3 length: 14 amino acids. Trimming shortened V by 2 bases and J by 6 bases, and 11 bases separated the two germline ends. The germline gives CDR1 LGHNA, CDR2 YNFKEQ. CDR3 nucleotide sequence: TGTGCCAGCAGCCAAAATACAGGGACTCAGCCCCAGCATTTT. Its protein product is CASSQNTGTQPQHF.

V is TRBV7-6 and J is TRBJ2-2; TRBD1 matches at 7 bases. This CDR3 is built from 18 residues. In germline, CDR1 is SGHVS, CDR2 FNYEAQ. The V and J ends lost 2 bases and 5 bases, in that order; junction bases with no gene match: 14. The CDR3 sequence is CASSLPRTGLSGTGELFF. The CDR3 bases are TGTGCCAGCAGCTTACCAAGGACAGGACTCAGTGGGACCGGGGAGCTGTTTTTT. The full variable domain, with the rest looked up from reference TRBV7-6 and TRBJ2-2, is GAGVSQSPRYKVTKRGQDVALRCDPISGHVSLYWYRQALGQGPEFLTYFNYEAQQDKSGLPNDRFSAERPEGSISTLTIQRTEQRDSAMYRCASSLPRTGLSGTGELFFGEGSRLTVL.

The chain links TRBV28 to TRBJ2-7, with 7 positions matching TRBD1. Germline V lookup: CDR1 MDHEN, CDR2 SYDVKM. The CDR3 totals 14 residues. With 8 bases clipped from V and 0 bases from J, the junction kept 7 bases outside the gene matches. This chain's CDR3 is CASEPGQPSYEQYF. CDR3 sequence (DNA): TGTGCCAGCGAACCGGGACAGCCCTCCTACGAGCAGTACTTC.

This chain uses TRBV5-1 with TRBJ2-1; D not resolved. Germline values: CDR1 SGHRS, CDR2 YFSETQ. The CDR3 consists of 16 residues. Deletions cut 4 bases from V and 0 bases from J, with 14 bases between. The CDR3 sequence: CASSLESAASYNEQFF. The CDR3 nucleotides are TGCGCCAGCAGCCTCGAGTCGGCGGCCTCCTACAATGAGCAGTTCTTC.

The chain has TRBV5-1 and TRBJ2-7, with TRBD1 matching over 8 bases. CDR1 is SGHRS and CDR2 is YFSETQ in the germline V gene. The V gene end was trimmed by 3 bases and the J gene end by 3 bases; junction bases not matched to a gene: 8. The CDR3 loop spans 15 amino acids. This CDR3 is CASSWDGQGIYEQYF. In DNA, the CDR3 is TGCGCCAGCAGCTGGGACGGACAGGGTATCTACGAGCAGTACTTC. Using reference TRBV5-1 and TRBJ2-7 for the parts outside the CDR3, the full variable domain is KAGVTQTPRYLIKTRGQQVTLSCSPISGHRSVSWYQQTPGQGLQFLFEYFSETQRNKGNFPGRFSGRQFSNSRSEMNVSTLELGDSALYLCASSWDGQGIYEQYFGPGTRLTVT.

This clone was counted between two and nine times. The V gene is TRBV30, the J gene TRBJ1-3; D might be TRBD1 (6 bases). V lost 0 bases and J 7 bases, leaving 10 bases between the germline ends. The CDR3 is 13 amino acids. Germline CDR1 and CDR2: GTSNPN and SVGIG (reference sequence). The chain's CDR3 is CAWSVVQGNTIYF. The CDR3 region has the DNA TGTGCCTGGAGTGTAGTCCAGGGGAACACCATATATTTT.

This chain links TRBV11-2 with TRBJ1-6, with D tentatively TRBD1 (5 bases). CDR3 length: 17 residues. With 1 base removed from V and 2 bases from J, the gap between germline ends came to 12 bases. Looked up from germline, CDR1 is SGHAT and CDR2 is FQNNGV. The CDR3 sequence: CASSLGFRDTYNSPLHF. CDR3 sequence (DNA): TGTGCCAGCAGCTTAGGGTTCAGGGATACCTATAATTCACCCCTCCACTTT. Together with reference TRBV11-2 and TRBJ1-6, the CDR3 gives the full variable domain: EAGVAQSPRYKIIEKRQSVAFWCNPISGHATLYWYQQILGQGPKLLIQFQNNGVVDDSQLPKDRFSAERLKGVDSTLKIQPAKLEDSAVYLCASSLGFRDTYNSPLHFGNGTRLTVT.

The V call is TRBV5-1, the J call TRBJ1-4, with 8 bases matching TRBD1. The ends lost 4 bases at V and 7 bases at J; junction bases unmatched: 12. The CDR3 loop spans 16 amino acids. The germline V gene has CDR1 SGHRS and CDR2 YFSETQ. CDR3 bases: TGCGCCAGCAGCGCAACCTGGACAGGGCGTCGTGAAAAACTGTTTTTT. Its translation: CASSATWTGRREKLFF.

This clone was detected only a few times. CDR3 DNA sequence: TGCGCCAGCAGCCAAGATAGTCAGGGATGGGATCAGCCCCAGCATTTT. Its translation: CASSQDSQGWDQPQHF. The chain joins TRBV4-1 to TRBJ1-5, with TRBD1 as a possible D gene (5 bases). The V gene lost 0 bases and the J gene lost 5 bases, with 14 bases spanning the gap. This CDR3 has 16 amino acids. Germline-derived CDR1 and CDR2 are MGHRA and YSYEKL.

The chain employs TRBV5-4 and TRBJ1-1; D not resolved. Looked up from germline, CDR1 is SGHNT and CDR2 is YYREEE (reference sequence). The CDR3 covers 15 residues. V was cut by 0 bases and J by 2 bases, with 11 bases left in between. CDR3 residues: CASSLGGSSNTEAFF. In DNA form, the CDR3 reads TGTGCCAGCAGCTTGGGCGGGAGTTCCAACACTGAAGCTTTCTTT.

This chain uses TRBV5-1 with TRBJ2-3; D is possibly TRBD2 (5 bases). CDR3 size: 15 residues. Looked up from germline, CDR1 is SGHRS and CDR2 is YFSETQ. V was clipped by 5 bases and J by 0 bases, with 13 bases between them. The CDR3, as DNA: TGCGCCAGCAGTCCAGGAGGAACGAGCACAGATACGCAGTATTTT. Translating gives CASSPGGTSTDTQYF.

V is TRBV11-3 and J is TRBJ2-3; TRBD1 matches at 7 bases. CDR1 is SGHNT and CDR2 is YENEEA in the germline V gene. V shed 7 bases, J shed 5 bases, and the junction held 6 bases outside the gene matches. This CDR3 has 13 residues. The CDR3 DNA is TGTGCCAGCAACAACCGGGACAGAGATACGCAGTATTTT. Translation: CASNNRDRDTQYF.

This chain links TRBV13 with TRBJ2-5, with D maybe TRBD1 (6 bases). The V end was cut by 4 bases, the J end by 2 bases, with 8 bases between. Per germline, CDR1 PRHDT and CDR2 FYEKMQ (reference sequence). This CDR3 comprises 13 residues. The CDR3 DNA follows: TGTGCCAGCAGCTGGACAGTTCAAGAGACCCAGTACTTC. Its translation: CASSWTVQETQYF.

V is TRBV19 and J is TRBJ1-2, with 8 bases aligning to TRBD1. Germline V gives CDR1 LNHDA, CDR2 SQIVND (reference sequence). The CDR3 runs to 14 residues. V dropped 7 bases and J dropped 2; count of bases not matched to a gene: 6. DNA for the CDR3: TGTGCCAGTACCCTGGGACAGGCGAACTATGGCTACACCTTC. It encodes CASTLGQANYGYTF.

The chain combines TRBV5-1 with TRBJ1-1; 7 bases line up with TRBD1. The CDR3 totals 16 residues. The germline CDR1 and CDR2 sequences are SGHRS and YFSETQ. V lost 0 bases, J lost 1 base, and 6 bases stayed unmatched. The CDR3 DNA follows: TGCGCCAGCAGCTTGGCCGGGACAGAGAGGAACACTGAAGCTTTCTTT. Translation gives CASSLAGTERNTEAFF.

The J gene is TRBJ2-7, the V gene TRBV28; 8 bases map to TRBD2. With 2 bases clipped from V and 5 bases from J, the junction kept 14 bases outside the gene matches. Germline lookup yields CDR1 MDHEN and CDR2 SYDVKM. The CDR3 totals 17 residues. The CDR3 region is CASSLRRGARRSNEQYF. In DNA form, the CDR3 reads TGTGCCAGCAGTTTAAGGCGGGGGGCCAGACGCTCGAACGAGCAGTACTTC.

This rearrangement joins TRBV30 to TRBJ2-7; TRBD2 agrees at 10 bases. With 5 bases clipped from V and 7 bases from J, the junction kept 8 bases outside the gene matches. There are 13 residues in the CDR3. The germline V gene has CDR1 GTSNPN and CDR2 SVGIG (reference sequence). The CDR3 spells CAWDRTSGLEQYF. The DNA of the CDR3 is TGTGCCTGGGATCGGACTAGCGGTCTGGAGCAGTACTTC. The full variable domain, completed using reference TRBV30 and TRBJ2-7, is SQTIHQWPATLVQPVGSPLSLECTVEGTSNPNLYWYRQAAGRGLQLLFYSVGIGQISSEVPQNLSASRPQDRQFILSSKKLLLSDSGFYLCAWDRTSGLEQYFGPGTRLTVT.